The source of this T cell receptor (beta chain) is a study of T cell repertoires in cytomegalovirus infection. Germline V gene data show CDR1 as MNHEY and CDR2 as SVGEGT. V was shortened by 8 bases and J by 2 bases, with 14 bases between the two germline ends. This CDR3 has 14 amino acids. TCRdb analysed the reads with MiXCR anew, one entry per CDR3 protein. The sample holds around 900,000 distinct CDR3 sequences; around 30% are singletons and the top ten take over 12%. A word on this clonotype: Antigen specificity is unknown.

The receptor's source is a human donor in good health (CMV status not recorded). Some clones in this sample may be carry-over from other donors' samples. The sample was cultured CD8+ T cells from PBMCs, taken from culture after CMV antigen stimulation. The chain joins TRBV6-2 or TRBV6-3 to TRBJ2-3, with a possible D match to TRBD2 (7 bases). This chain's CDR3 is CASANRGATDTQYF. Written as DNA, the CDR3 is TGTGCCAGCGCAAATCGGGGGGCCACAGATACGCAGTATTTT.